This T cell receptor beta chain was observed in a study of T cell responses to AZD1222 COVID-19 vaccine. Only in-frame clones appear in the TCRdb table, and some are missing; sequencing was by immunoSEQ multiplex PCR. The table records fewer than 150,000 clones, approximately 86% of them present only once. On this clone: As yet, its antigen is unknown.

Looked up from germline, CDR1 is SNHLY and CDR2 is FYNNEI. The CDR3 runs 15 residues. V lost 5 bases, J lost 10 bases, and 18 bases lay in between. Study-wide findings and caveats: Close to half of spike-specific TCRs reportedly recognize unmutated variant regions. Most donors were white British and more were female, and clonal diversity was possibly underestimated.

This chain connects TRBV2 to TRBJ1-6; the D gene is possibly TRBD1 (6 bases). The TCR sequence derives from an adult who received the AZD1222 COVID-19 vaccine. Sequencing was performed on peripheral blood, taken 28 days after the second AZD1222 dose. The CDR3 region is CASSFSGAVGSPLHF. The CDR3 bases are TGTGCCAGCAGTTTTTCGGGGGCAGTAGGATCACCCCTCCACTTT.